The 30 T cell receptor beta chains reported below all come from one sample, sequenced in a study of CD8+CD57+ T cells in acquired aplastic anemia (dated 2018 in TCRdb). Sequenced on an Illumina HiSeq 2000. Profiling of TCR beta VDJ combinations and CDR3 sequences used genomic DNA as the template. In TCRdb, the public reads were trimmed at Q25 with fastp and aligned with MiXCR, with productive beta chains retained. Each entry merges the rows of one CDR3 protein and shows their most common DNA and genes. Here the sample has a few hundred thousand distinct CDR3 sequences; 55% to 70% occur a single time. The top ten hold 4% of the sample. Sequencing was carried out using sorted CD4+, CD8+, or CD8+CD57+ T cells (not recorded which) from PBMCs. The receptors were gathered from a human donor in good health, serving as a control.

This clonotype was found a few times. This rearrangement joins TRBV7-6 to TRBJ2-6, with 10 bases fitting TRBD2. The germline V gene has CDR1 SGHVS and CDR2 FNYEAQ. The J segment lost 4 bases and the V segment lost 5 bases, leaving 5 bases of the junction unmatched. This CDR3 region has 16 residues. The CDR3 loop reads CASSVQTSGGANVLTF. The CDR3, as DNA: TGTGCCAGCAGCGTCCAGACTAGCGGGGGGGCCAACGTCCTGACTTTC. Full variable domain (missing parts from reference TRBV7-6 and TRBJ2-6): GAGVSQSPRYKVTKRGQDVALRCDPISGHVSLYWYRQALGQGPEFLTYFNYEAQQDKSGLPNDRFSAERPEGSISTLTIQRTEQRDSAMYRCASSVQTSGGANVLTFGAGSRLTVL.

This clonotype was detected only once. This rearrangement joins TRBV5-1 to TRBJ2-5; the D gene is possibly TRBD2 (6 bases). This CDR3 has 15 residues. Germline V gene data show CDR1 as SGHRS and CDR2 as YFSETQ. V shed 4 bases and J shed 5 bases, with 18 bases lying between them. The CDR3 coding sequence is TGCGCCAGCAGCCCGTCGGGACCAGCGGGCGAGACCCAGTACTTC. Protein product: CASSPSGPAGETQYF. Full variable domain (rest looked up from reference TRBV5-1 and TRBJ2-5): KAGVTQTPRYLIKTRGQQVTLSCSPISGHRSVSWYQQTPGQGLQFLFEYFSETQRNKGNFPGRFSGRQFSNSRSEMNVSTLELGDSALYLCASSPSGPAGETQYFGPGTRLLVL.

Concerning this clonotype: Germline is not matched at one junction end, which may reflect a read error. The genes are TRBV5-1 and TRBJ1-4; perhaps TRBD1 as D (6 bases). The CDR3 has 13 amino acids. Germline V gene sequence: CDR1 SGHRS, CDR2 YFSETQ. The CDR3 nucleotides read TGTGCCAGCAGCCAGGGGTTGGATGAAAAACTGTTTTTT. Amino acids: CASSQGLDEKLFF.

This clonotype has ten or more counts. The chain employs TRBV12-3 or TRBV12-4 and TRBJ1-6; 9 nucleotides line up with TRBD1. V was pared by 6 bases and J by 4 bases, with 10 bases of the junction left unmatched. The CDR3 has 17 residues. As DNA, the CDR3 is TGTGCCAGCAGCCGCCGGAGGGACAGGGATTATAATTCACCCCTCCACTTT. It translates to CASSRRRDRDYNSPLHF.

Regarding this clonotype: The germline gene is not matched at one end of the junction; a read error may be the cause. The genes are TRBV7-2 and TRBJ1-6, with no clear D. The CDR3 runs to 14 residues. CDR1 is SGHTA and CDR2 is FQGNSA in the germline V gene. DNA for the CDR3: TGTGCCAGCAGTACAGCAGCCTTGGACTCACCCCAGCAGTTT. Protein sequence: CASSTAALDSPQQF.

The chain has TRBV19 and TRBJ1-4; 7 bases align to TRBD1. The CDR3 loop spans 17 amino acids. CDR1 is LNHDA and CDR2 is SQIVND in the germline V gene (reference sequence). After removal of 5 bases from V and 0 bases from J, the junction contained 9 bases not matched to a gene. The CDR3 reads CASSANRGSATNEKLFF. The CDR3 coding sequence is TGTGCCAGTAGTGCGAACAGGGGTTCTGCAACTAATGAAAAACTGTTTTTT. Using reference TRBV19 and TRBJ1-4 for the parts outside the CDR3, the full variable domain is DGGITQSPKYLFRKEGQNVTLSCEQNLNHDAMYWYRQDPGQGLRLIYYSQIVNDFQKGDIAEGYSVSREKKESFPLTVTSAQKNPTAFYLCASSANRGSATNEKLFFGSGTQLSVL.

This chain connects TRBV12-3 or TRBV12-4 to TRBJ2-5; D is perhaps TRBD1 (6 bases). This CDR3 is built from 14 residues. V lost 5 bases and J lost 2, with 12 bases in between. The CDR3 region is CASSRAGTQETQYF. DNA for the CDR3: TGTGCCAGCAGTCGGGCAGGGACACAAGAGACCCAGTACTTC.

V gene TRBV20-1 combines with J gene TRBJ1-4; possibly TRBD1 for D (5 bases). The germline V gene has CDR1 DFQATT and CDR2 SNEGSKA (reference sequence). V dropped 1 base and J dropped 8 bases, with 20 bases sitting between them. CDR3 length: 16 amino acids. The CDR3 region is CSARGSGGRVEEKLFF. CDR3 coding DNA: TGCAGTGCTAGAGGGAGTGGGGGGAGAGTCGAAGAAAAACTGTTTTTT.

Details on this clonotype: The junction does not match germline at one end; this may be a read error. V is TRBV9 and J is TRBJ2-7; 8 bases line up with TRBD2. In germline, CDR1 is SGDLS, CDR2 YYNGEE. The CDR3 has 15 amino acids. The CDR3 loop reads CASSLRAGGTYQQYF. The CDR3 nucleotides are TGTGCCAGCAGCCTCCGGGCGGGGGGAACCTACCAGCAGTACTTC.

The rearrangement joins TRBV9 to TRBJ1-2; a weak D match, TRBD1 (5 bases). This CDR3 spans 16 amino acids. CDR1 SGDLS and CDR2 YYNGEE come from the germline V gene. The V end lost 0 bases, the J end lost 9 bases, and 21 bases lay between the germline ends. The CDR3 sequence: CASSVAGGTYEQCYTF. The CDR3 DNA reads TGTGCCAGCAGCGTAGCGGGGGGAACCTACGAGCAGTGCTACACCTTC.

Regarding this clonotype: Its ends do not fully match the called genes, so a read error is possible. This chain links TRBV5-1 with TRBJ2-2, with D perhaps matching TRBD2 (6 bases). In germline, CDR1 is SGHRS, CDR2 YFSETQ. CDR3 length equals 15 residues. The CDR3 is CASSRPEGTKGELFF. CDR3 sequence (DNA): TGTGCCAGCAGCCGGCCGGAGGGTACCAAAGGGGAGCTGTTTTTT.

On this clonotype: The junction differs from germline at one of its ends, possibly a read error. The chain combines TRBV7-9 with TRBJ2-7, with 8 bases identical to TRBD1. The CDR3 extends over 14 amino acids. In germline, CDR1 is SEHNR, CDR2 FQNEAQ (reference sequence). The CDR3 reads CASSQGQGQNKQYF. The CDR3 nucleotides read TGCGCCAGCAGCCAAGGACAGGGACAAAACAAGCAGTACTTC.

For this clonotype: A junction boundary mismatches the germline segment, possibly from a read error. V is TRBV7-9 and J is TRBJ2-7; 9 bases are shared with TRBD1. Germline V gene lookup returns CDR1 SEHNR and CDR2 FQNEAQ (reference sequence). The CDR3 has 11 residues. The CDR3 loop reads CASSKGQGQWF. The CDR3 DNA reads TGTGCCAGCAGCAAAGGACAGGGGCAATGGTTC.

This clonotype was detected many times. The chain couples TRBV5-5 to TRBJ2-7, with D possibly matching TRBD1 (5 bases). This CDR3 has 13 amino acids. Germline CDR1 and CDR2: SGHKS and YYEKEE (reference sequence). The germline V and J ends were trimmed by 4 bases and 3 bases, with 11 bases remaining between them. CDR3 bases: TGTGCCAGCAGCGCGGACACTCACTACGAGCAGTACTTC. It is translated as CASSADTHYEQYF.

About this clonotype: The junction differs from germline at one of its ends, possibly a read error. The CDR3 here is CASRDVQGANEQIF. Here the CDR3 DNA reads TGTGCCAGCAGGGACGTCCAGGGTGCCAATGAGCAGATCTTC. The chain recombines TRBV2 with TRBJ1-2; TRBD1 is a possible D gene (5 bases). The CDR3 runs to 14 residues. The germline V gene encodes CDR1 SNHLY and CDR2 FYNNEI.

This clonotype was counted a single time. The CDR3 ends on some other residue instead of the conserved phenylalanine or tryptophan, so this is likely a read error. The limits of the CDR3 on the DNA are not certain, so only TCRdb's listed CDR3 is given. The chain links TRBV12-3 or TRBV12-4 to TRBJ2-7. 13 amino acids form the CDR3, both terminal residues included. The CDR3 reads CATSDRRGCEQHY.

This clonotype was detected many times. The rearrangement joins TRBV7-2 to TRBJ2-1; TRBD2 is a possible D gene (6 bases). The germline V gene has CDR1 SGHTA and CDR2 FQGNSA. The CDR3 contains 15 residues. V was trimmed by 5 bases and J by 9 bases, leaving 20 bases between them. DNA for the CDR3: TGTGCCAGCAGCCATTTTGTGGGGGGTCAAGCTGAGCAGTTCTTC. It translates to CASSHFVGGQAEQFF.

Many counts were recorded for this clonotype. The chain carries TRBV19 and TRBJ1-3; possible D gene TRBD1, 6 bases. Germline V CDR1 and CDR2: LNHDA, SQIVND (reference sequence). The CDR3 sequence is 14 residues long. Trimming stripped 10 bases from V and 7 bases from J, with 20 bases between. The CDR3 region is CATKLLGGENTIYF. The DNA for the CDR3 is TGTGCCACCAAATTGCTCGGGGGCGAGAACACCATATATTTT.

The rearrangement uses TRBV7-9 and TRBJ1-6, with 9 bases identical to TRBD1. The V segment lost 5 bases and the J segment 10 bases; nucleotides outside the gene matches: 9. Germline V CDR1 and CDR2: SEHNR, FQNEAQ (reference sequence). This CDR3 is 15 amino acids long. The DNA for the CDR3 is TGTGCCAGCAGCCGGGGACAGGGAGTCTACTCACCCCTCCACTTT. It yields the protein CASSRGQGVYSPLHF.

This clonotype has ten or more counts. The chain joins TRBV7-9 to TRBJ1-5; weak D call: TRBD1 (5 bases). CDR1 SEHNR and CDR2 FQNEAQ come from the germline V gene (reference sequence). The CDR3 runs to 16 residues. V was pared by 4 bases and J by 7 bases, with 20 bases between. The DNA for the CDR3 is TGTGCCAGCAGCTATCCCAGGGTGGGGGTGGAGCAGCCCCAGCATTTT. Its protein product is CASSYPRVGVEQPQHF.

To note about this clonotype: The junction shows a germline mismatch at one end, possibly a read error. The V gene is TRBV24-1, the J gene TRBJ2-7; perhaps D is TRBD1 or TRBD2 (5 bases each). The germline gives CDR1 KGHDR, CDR2 SFDVKD. The CDR3 extends over 14 amino acids. The CDR3: CASRPGTATYGQYF. Here the CDR3 DNA reads TGTGCCTCCAGACCCGGGACCGCGACCTACGGGCAGTACTTC.

This clonotype was seen just once. The rearrangement links TRBV11-2 to TRBJ2-7; a possible D gene is TRBD1 (6 bases). This CDR3 has 17 amino acids. Between the trimmed V and J ends, which lost 0 bases and 5 bases, there was a span of 20 bases. Germline V CDR1 and CDR2: SGHAT, FQNNGV. CDR3 loop: CASSLDHREKVKNEQYF. The CDR3 DNA follows: TGTGCCAGCAGCTTAGACCACAGGGAAAAGGTTAAGAACGAGCAGTACTTC. The full variable domain, completed using reference TRBV11-2 and TRBJ2-7, is EAGVAQSPRYKIIEKRQSVAFWCNPISGHATLYWYQQILGQGPKLLIQFQNNGVVDDSQLPKDRFSAERLKGVDSTLKIQPAKLEDSAVYLCASSLDHREKVKNEQYFGPGTRLTVT.

In this sample, this clonotype turned up many times. The CDR3 region is CSARSGRGYEQYF. CDR3 coding DNA: TGCAGTGCTAGATCCGGGCGAGGCTACGAGCAGTACTTC. This chain connects TRBV20-1 to TRBJ2-7, with D unresolved. Per germline, CDR1 DFQATT and CDR2 SNEGSKA (reference sequence). CDR3 length: 13 amino acids. V dropped 2 bases and J dropped 3 bases, with 11 bases sitting between them.

The V and J genes are TRBV9 and TRBJ1-1, with D uncertain. V lost 4 bases, J lost 1 base, and 17 bases lay in between. This CDR3 is built from 16 residues. CDR1 is SGDLS, CDR2 YYNGEE, per germline. The CDR3 region has the DNA TGTGCCAGCAGCCCTGGATTGCAGACCGGGAACACTGAAGCTTTCTTT. This codes for CASSPGLQTGNTEAFF.

This clonotype was recorded many times. V usage is TRBV30 and J usage is TRBJ2-6; 7 bases align to TRBD1. CDR1 and CDR2 from the germline V gene are GTSNPN and SVGIG (reference sequence). CDR3 size: 16 residues. V lost 3 bases and J lost 0; bases outside the gene matches: 5. The CDR3, as DNA: TGTGCCTGGAGGGGACAGTCTATCTCTGGGGCCAACGTCCTGACTTTC. Protein: CAWRGQSISGANVLTF.

This clonotype was recorded many times. At one end the junction does not follow the germline gene, possibly because of a read error. V usage is TRBV7-2 and J usage is TRBJ2-7, with 9 bases that match TRBD2. Germline loops: CDR1 SGHTA, CDR2 FQGNSA. The CDR3 totals 13 residues. CDR3 in amino acids: CASSSRGGTSPYF. In nucleotides, the CDR3 is TGTGCCAGCAGCTCTAGGGGAGGGACTAGCCCGTATTTC.

The chain has TRBV7-2 and TRBJ1-1; a weak D match, TRBD1 (6 bases). Trimming left V 1 base short and J 11 bases short, with 14 bases between. This CDR3 is built from 13 residues. CDR1 is SGHTA, CDR2 FQGNSA, per germline. The CDR3 DNA is TGTGCCAGCAGCTTAGAGGGGGGGGGGCGCGCTTTCTTT. It translates to CASSLEGGGRAFF.

Many counts were recorded for this clonotype. This sequence joins TRBV7-9 and TRBJ1-2; no reliable D call. This CDR3 is 10 amino acids long. V dropped 2 bases and J dropped 8 bases, with 3 bases sitting between them. From germline, CDR1 is SEHNR and CDR2 FQNEAQ (reference sequence). The DNA for the CDR3 is TGTGCCAGCAGCTTAAAGGGCTACACCTTC. It specifies CASSLKGYTF. Full variable domain (missing parts from reference TRBV7-9 and TRBJ1-2): DTGVSQNPRHKITKRGQNVTFRCDPISEHNRLYWYRQTLGQGPEFLTYFQNEAQLEKSRLLSDRFSAERPKGSFSTLEIQRTEQGDSAMYLCASSLKGYTFGSGTRLTVV.

The rearrangement uses TRBV6-1 and TRBJ1-2; D ambiguous. CDR1 and CDR2 from the germline V gene are MNHNS and SASEGT. Trimming removed 2 bases at V and 4 bases at J, with 11 bases between. This CDR3 comprises 14 residues. In nucleotides, the CDR3 is TGTGCCAGCAGTGAACAAGACGGATTCTATGGCTACACCTTC. This encodes CASSEQDGFYGYTF.

To note about this clonotype: A read error may produce the germline difference seen at one junction end. V is TRBV7-3 and J is TRBJ1-2; unclear D gene. The CDR3 totals 13 residues. Germline loops: CDR1 SGHTA, CDR2 FQGTGA. The CDR3 DNA is TGTGCCAGCAGCCACTTCCCGGAATATGCCTACACCTTC. Its protein product is CASSHFPEYAYTF.